This TCR beta chain was found in a study of CD8 T cells in Susac syndrome. RNA amounts of about 0.5 to 1 ug underwent reverse transcription with random hexamers. Amplification of TCR beta CDR3 was carried out by immunoSEQ multiplex PCR, which covered 54 Vbeta and 13 Jbeta segments. MiXCR, applied by TCRdb to the immunoSEQ multiplex PCR reads, yields one record per CDR3 protein. In the table there are approximately 140,000 distinct CDR3 sequences, 94% of which are singletons. Regarding this clonotype: Its specificity is unknown.

Study-wide results and caveats: An acknowledgment was made by the study that its TCR sequencing and HLA analysis involved relatively few individuals.

Sequenced sample: CD8+ T cells from PBMCs. The sequence was obtained from a human donor in good health.

Written as DNA, the CDR3 is TGTGCCAGCAGCCTGGGGGTCGCAGATACGCAGTATTTT. Its translation is CASSLGVADTQYF. J is TRBJ2-3 and V is TRBV13; either TRBD1 or TRBD2 may supply D (5 bases each). The CDR3 is made up of 13 amino acids. Germline CDR1 PRHDT, CDR2 FYEKMQ (reference sequence). Trimming left V 5 bases short and J 4 bases short, with 10 bases between. The variable domain in full, completed from reference TRBV13 and TRBJ2-3, reads AAGVIQSPRHLIKEKRETATLKCYPIPRHDTVYWYQQGPGQDPQFLISFYEKMQSDKGSIPDRFSAQQFSDYHSELNMSSLELGDSALYFCASSLGVADTQYFGPGTRLTVL.